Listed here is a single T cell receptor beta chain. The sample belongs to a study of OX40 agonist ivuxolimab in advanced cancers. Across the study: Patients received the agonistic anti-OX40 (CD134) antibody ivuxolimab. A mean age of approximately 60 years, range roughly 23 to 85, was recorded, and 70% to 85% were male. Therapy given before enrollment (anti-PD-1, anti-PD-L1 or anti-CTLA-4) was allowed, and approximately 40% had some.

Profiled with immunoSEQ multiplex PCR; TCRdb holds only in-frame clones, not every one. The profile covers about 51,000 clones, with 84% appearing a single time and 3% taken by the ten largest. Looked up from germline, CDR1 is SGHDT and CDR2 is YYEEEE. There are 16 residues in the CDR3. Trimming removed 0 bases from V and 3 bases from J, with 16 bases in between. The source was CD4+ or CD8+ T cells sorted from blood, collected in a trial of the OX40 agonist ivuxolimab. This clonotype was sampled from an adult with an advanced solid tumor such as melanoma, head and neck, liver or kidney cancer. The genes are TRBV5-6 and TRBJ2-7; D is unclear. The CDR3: CASSLDGHPPHYEQYF. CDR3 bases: TGTGCCAGCAGCTTGGACGGCCACCCGCCCCACTACGAGCAGTACTTC.